Following are 18 T cell receptor beta chains from one sample sequenced in a study of blood T cell repertoires in COVID-19. Using immunoSEQ multiplex PCR, the repertoire was profiled, and TCRdb retains in-frame clones only, with some absent. In the table there are fewer than 250,000 clones, approximately 81% of which are singletons. The sample taken for sequencing was peripheral blood. The receptor set was obtained from a woman of 80 years or more with COVID-19, enrolled during active disease.

The V gene is TRBV21-1, the J gene TRBJ1-1; the DNA was not compared with TRBD1, the D call given in the table. TRBV21-1 is a pseudogene segment. The CDR3 is 13 amino acids. CDR3 protein: CASSPGRTGLAFF. Here the CDR3 DNA reads TGTGCCAGCAGCCCTGGGAGGACAGGGCTGGCTTTCTTT.

The genes are TRBV19 and TRBJ2-1; D perhaps matches TRBD2 (6 bases). The CDR3 extends over 13 amino acids. Between the trimmed V and J ends, which lost 6 bases and 5 bases, there was a span of 11 bases. CDR1 and CDR2 (germline): LNHDA, SQIVND (reference sequence). The CDR3 DNA follows: TGTGCCAGTAGGCGGGACCTGCACAATGAGCAGTTCTTC. Amino acid sequence: CASRRDLHNEQFF. Complete variable domain (other parts from reference TRBV19 and TRBJ2-1): DGGITQSPKYLFRKEGQNVTLSCEQNLNHDAMYWYRQDPGQGLRLIYYSQIVNDFQKGDIAEGYSVSREKKESFPLTVTSAQKNPTAFYLCASRRDLHNEQFFGPGTRLTVL.

The genes are TRBV6-5 and TRBJ1-1; D might be TRBD1 (5 bases). CDR3 length: 14 residues. Germline assignment: CDR1 MNHEY and CDR2 SVGAGI. The V end was cut by 6 bases, the J end by 2 bases, with 13 bases between. CDR3 in amino acids: CASRRPQGNTEAFF. In nucleotides, the CDR3 is TGTGCCAGCAGGAGACCTCAGGGAAACACTGAAGCTTTCTTT.

The CDR3 region is CASSFFGQSSNQPQHF. The CDR3 DNA follows: TGTGCCAGCAGTTTCTTCGGACAGTCTAGCAATCAGCCCCAGCATTTT. V and J are TRBV28 and TRBJ1-5; tentative D call: TRBD1 (6 bases). Germline V gives CDR1 MDHEN, CDR2 SYDVKM. The CDR3 has 16 residues. Trimming pared 3 bases from V and 0 bases from J, leaving 12 bases between.

V is TRBV7-2 and J is TRBJ1-1; 7 bases match TRBD1. Trimming at V came to 6 bases and at J to 0 bases, leaving 4 bases not matched to a gene. The CDR3 length is 14 residues. Germline lookup yields CDR1 SGHTA and CDR2 FQGNSA. The CDR3: CASSPGQVNTEAFF. DNA for the CDR3: TGTGCCAGCAGTCCTGGACAGGTGAACACTGAAGCTTTCTTT.

The genes are TRBV5-4 and TRBJ2-5; D is undetermined. Trimming cost V 4 bases and J 7 bases, with 14 bases left between them. CDR1 is SGHNT, CDR2 YYREEE, per germline (reference sequence). The CDR3 covers 13 residues. The chain's CDR3 is CASSQTTSGTQYF. The CDR3 nucleotides read TGTGCCAGCAGCCAAACGACGTCAGGGACCCAGTACTTC.

V and J are TRBV6-2 or TRBV6-3 and TRBJ2-1, with TRBD1 matching over 8 bases. From germline, CDR1 is MNHEY and CDR2 SVGEGT. This CDR3 region has 17 residues. J lost 11 bases, V lost 0 bases, and 15 bases had no gene match. CDR3 DNA: TGTGCCAGCAGTTACTCATCGACAGGGGAGACCTTACTCCAGCAGTTCTTC. Protein product: CASSYSSTGETLLQQFF.

The V call is TRBV11-3, the J call TRBJ2-1, with TRBD2 matching 7 bases. CDR3 length: 14 residues. The J segment lost 9 bases and the V segment lost 2 bases, leaving 7 bases of the junction unmatched. Germline V gene lookup returns CDR1 SGHNT and CDR2 YENEEA. The CDR3 nucleotides read TGTGCCAGCAGCTTATCGAGCGGGGCAGGTGAGCAGTTCTTC. Translating it yields CASSLSSGAGEQFF. Based on the CDR3 plus reference TRBV11-3 and TRBJ2-1, the full variable domain is EAGVVQSPRYKIIEKKQPVAFWCNPISGHNTLYWYLQNLGQGPELLIRYENEEAVDDSQLPKDRFSAERLKGVDSTLKIQPAELGDSAVYLCASSLSSGAGEQFFGPGTRLTVL.

This sequence joins TRBV10-3 and TRBJ1-5; D might be TRBD1 (5 bases). Germline V gene sequence: CDR1 ENHRY, CDR2 SYGVKD. Trimming took 5 bases from V and 1 from J, leaving 9 bases between them. The CDR3 is 14 amino acids. The CDR3 nucleotides read TGTGCCATCAGTTCAGGGATAAGCAATCAGCCCCAGCATTTT. It is translated as CAISSGISNQPQHF.

V and J are TRBV7-9 and TRBJ1-2; D ambiguous. Trimming removed 5 bases at V and 5 bases at J, with 12 bases between. Germline loops: CDR1 SEHNR, CDR2 FQNEAQ (reference sequence). The CDR3 spans 13 residues. The DNA of the CDR3 is TGTGCCAGCAGCCCCCCCAACGGGTATGGCTACACCTTC. Translation: CASSPPNGYGYTF.

The V gene is TRBV7-6, the J gene TRBJ1-6; D is unresolved. Germline values: CDR1 SGHVS, CDR2 FNYEAQ. The CDR3 runs to 15 residues. Trimming left V 2 bases short and J 6 bases short, with 11 bases between. CDR3 nucleotide sequence: TGTGCCAGCAGCTTAATCGATTCCGGTAATTCACCCCTCCACTTT. Protein product: CASSLIDSGNSPLHF.

This chain connects TRBV28 to TRBJ1-2, with D perhaps TRBD1 (5 bases). Germline values: CDR1 MDHEN, CDR2 SYDVKM. CDR3 length: 14 amino acids. The V end lost 7 bases, the J end lost 1 base, and 13 bases lay between the germline ends. CDR3 nucleotide sequence: TGTGCCAGCACCGAATCGACAGATAACTATGGCTACACCTTC. As protein: CASTESTDNYGYTF.

The rearrangement uses TRBV28 and TRBJ1-5; D is possibly TRBD1 (6 bases). Germline values: CDR1 MDHEN, CDR2 SYDVKM. V shed 3 bases and J shed 5 bases, with 11 bases lying between them. This CDR3 is built from 14 residues. CDR3 residues: CASSLTGRDQPQHF. CDR3 nucleotide sequence: TGTGCCAGCAGTTTGACAGGACGGGATCAGCCCCAGCATTTT.

The rearrangement joins TRBV7-9 to TRBJ2-7, with 8 bases aligning to TRBD1. Germline trimming cut 2 bases from V and 1 base from J; bases unmatched to any gene: 7. The CDR3 has 16 residues. CDR1 is SEHNR, CDR2 FQNEAQ, per germline (reference sequence). The CDR3 loop reads CASSLLRTGSSYEQYV. The DNA for the CDR3 is TGTGCCAGCAGCTTACTACGGACAGGGAGTTCCTACGAGCAGTACGTC.

The V and J genes are TRBV5-1 and TRBJ2-7; 8 positions match TRBD1. This CDR3 has 14 residues. Per the germline V gene, CDR1 is SGHRS and CDR2 is YFSETQ. The J segment lost 7 bases and the V segment lost 4 bases, leaving 10 bases of the junction unmatched. DNA for the CDR3: TGCGCCAGCAGCGGGGGGACAGGCCTTCTGGAGCAGTACTTC. Translated, it gives CASSGGTGLLEQYF.

This chain links TRBV27 with TRBJ2-3, with TRBD2 identical over 7 bases. V was pared by 6 bases and J by 9 bases, with 6 bases of the junction left unmatched. CDR3 length equals 12 residues. Germline V lookup: CDR1 MNHEY, CDR2 SMNVEV (reference sequence). The chain's CDR3 is CASSTDGGTQYF. As DNA, the CDR3 is TGTGCCAGCAGCACCGACGGGGGGACGCAGTATTTT.

V gene TRBV27 combines with J gene TRBJ1-1; 9 bases are a match to TRBD1. The J segment lost 0 bases and the V segment lost 6 bases, leaving 5 bases of the junction unmatched. CDR3 length: 15 residues. Per the germline V gene, CDR1 is MNHEY and CDR2 is SMNVEV (reference sequence). DNA for the CDR3: TGTGCCAGCAGATCTGACAGGGGGTTGAACACTGAAGCTTTCTTT. This gives the protein CASRSDRGLNTEAFF.

The gene calls are TRBV11-2 and TRBJ2-3; 11 positions match TRBD2. With V trimmed by 1 base and J by 4 bases, 4 bases remained unmatched. The CDR3 is 16 amino acids. Germline V lookup: CDR1 SGHAT, CDR2 FQNNGV. CDR3 amino acids: CASSLGGSGGADTQYF. CDR3 nucleotides: TGTGCCAGCAGCTTAGGTGGTAGCGGGGGGGCAGATACGCAGTATTTT.